This T cell receptor (beta chain) was identified in a study of siplizumab effects on memory and regulatory T cells. About this clone itself: What it binds is not known.

Findings of the study overall: Alloreactive sequences traceable to unstimulated CD4+ memory cells declined significantly under siplizumab.

Using immunoSEQ multiplex PCR, the repertoire was profiled, and TCRdb retains in-frame clones only, with some absent. The table has over 70,000 clones, 80% to 90% seen once; the top ten hold around 16%. J gave up 3 bases and V 4 bases, and 7 bases lay outside the gene matches. Germline V gene sequence: CDR1 LGHNA, CDR2 YSLEER. This CDR3 has 16 residues. The rearrangement uses TRBV4-3 and TRBJ2-7; 12 positions agree with TRBD2. The sequence derives from a human donor in good health. Sequencing was carried out using CD4+ T cells sorted from blood. CDR3 nucleotide sequence: TGCGCCAGCAGCCTCCGACTAGCGGGAGAAGGCTACGAGCAGTACTTC. This gives the protein CASSLRLAGEGYEQYF.